This T cell receptor (beta chain) was identified in a study of blood T cell repertoires in COVID-19. Study information: Acute and convalescent COVID-19 samples came from the United States, Italy and Spain.

Only in-frame clones appear in the TCRdb table, and some are missing; sequencing was by immunoSEQ multiplex PCR. The sample includes approximately 210,000 clones, roughly four fifths of them seen just once. The germline CDR1 and CDR2 sequences are SGHNT and YENEEA. V dropped 0 bases and J dropped 7 bases, with 28 bases sitting between them. The CDR3 runs to 20 residues. This rearrangement joins TRBV11-3 to TRBJ1-5; TRBD1 is a possible D gene (5 bases). The specimen was PBMCs or T cells enriched from blood (not recorded which). This TCR derives from a man aged 40-49 years who had recovered from COVID-19. The CDR3 sequence is CASSLDLTGRDPRAQQPQHF. Here the CDR3 DNA reads TGTGCCAGCAGCTTAGATCTCACAGGTCGAGACCCCCGCGCTCAACAGCCCCAGCATTTT.